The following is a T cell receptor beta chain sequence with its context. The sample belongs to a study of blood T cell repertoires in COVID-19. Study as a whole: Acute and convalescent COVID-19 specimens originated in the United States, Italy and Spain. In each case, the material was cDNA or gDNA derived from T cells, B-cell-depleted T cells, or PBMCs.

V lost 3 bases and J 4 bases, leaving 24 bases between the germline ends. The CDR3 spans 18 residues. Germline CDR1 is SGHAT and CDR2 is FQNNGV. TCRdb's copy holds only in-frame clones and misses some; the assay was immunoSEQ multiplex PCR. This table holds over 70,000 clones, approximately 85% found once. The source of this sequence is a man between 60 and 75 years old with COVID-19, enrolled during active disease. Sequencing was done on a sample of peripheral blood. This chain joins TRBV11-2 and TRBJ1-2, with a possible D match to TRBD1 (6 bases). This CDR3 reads CASSLSTGWGAGLYGYTF. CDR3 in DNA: TGTGCCAGCAGCTTGTCGACAGGTTGGGGAGCGGGGCTCTATGGCTACACCTTC.